Listed below are T cell receptor beta chains from one sample, sequenced in a study of blood T cell repertoires in COVID-19. Sequenced by immunoSEQ multiplex PCR; TCRdb stores in-frame clones only, minus some. The sample yields about 130,000 clones, 75% to 90% seen once. The sequencing sample was made of PBMCs or T cells enriched from blood (not recorded which). Source of these receptors: a man in his fifties or sixties who had recovered from COVID-19. Each CDR3 is given with its conserved first and last residue. The D gene is left open where the match is weak. The size of a clone is reported for some rows only, either as once, few or many, or as a class for expanded clones.

v_call	clone_size	d_call	j_call	cdr3_nt	cdr3_aa
TRBV19	.	TRBD2	TRBJ2-1	TGTGCCAGTAGCGATCGGACTAGCGGGAGAAGGAATGAGCAGTTCTTC	CASSDRTSGRRNEQFF
TRBV7-2	.	.	TRBJ1-5	TGTGCCAGCAGTACCCGTGTCTCCGGGCCCCAGCATTTT	CASSTRVSGPQHF
TRBV28	.	TRBD2	TRBJ2-3	TGTGCCAGCAGCCATAGACGGGGAGGGACCACAGATACGCAGTATTTT	CASSHRRGGTTDTQYF
TRBV5-8	.	TRBD1	TRBJ1-4	TGTGCCAGCAGCTCAGAAGGACAGGGGAGGGGTTGGCTTAAGGAAAAACTGTTTTTT	CASSSEGQGRGWLKEKLFF
TRBV12-3/TRBV12-4	.	.	TRBJ2-1	TGTGCCAGCAGTGAGACCGGGTCCGCCCGGTTCTTC	CASSETGSARFF
TRBV29-1	few	.	TRBJ1-1	TGCAGCGTTGAAGATTCGGAGTACACTGAAGCTTTCTTT	CSVEDSEYTEAFF
TRBV18	once	.	TRBJ1-4	TGTGCCAGCTCACCACAAACGGGTCGCGAAAAACTGTTTTTT	CASSPQTGREKLFF
TRBV7-8	once	.	TRBJ2-5	TGTGCCAGCAGCCAGCGCGACCCCGGACAAGAGACCCAGTACTTC	CASSQRDPGQETQYF
TRBV18	once	.	TRBJ1-4	TGTGCCAGCTCAGAACCGGGCTTCGGCAGGGCAACTAATGAAAAACTGTTTTTT	CASSEPGFGRATNEKLFF
TRBV3-1/TRBV3-2	.	.	TRBJ1-1	TGTGCCAGCAGCCAAGAGAGGCAAACAGGGCGAACTGAAGCTTTCTTT	CASSQERQTGRTEAFF
TRBV5-1	.	.	TRBJ1-6	TGCGCCAGCAGCTTGGGAGCGGGCGGAGATAATTCACCCCTCCACTTT	CASSLGAGGDNSPLHF
TRBV11-1	.	.	TRBJ2-7	TGTGCCAGCAGCTTCCCCGCCGACAGACACTCCTACGAGCAGTACTTC	CASSFPADRHSYEQYF
TRBV28	.	.	TRBJ1-1	TGTGCCAGCAGTCCCTTCAGGTTTGAAGCTTTCTTT	CASSPFRFEAFF
TRBV21-1	.	.	TRBJ1-1	TGTGCCAGCAGCAAACCCCGGGACAAGGGGACCATTATGAACACTGAAGCTTTCTTT	CASSKPRDKGTIMNTEAFF
TRBV19	.	TRBD1	TRBJ2-7	TGTGCCAGTAGTCCTACAACAGGGACAGACTACGAGCAGTACTTC	CASSPTTGTDYEQYF
TRBV15	.	.	TRBJ1-4	TGTGCCACCAGCAGAGGGGCAGCTAATGAAAAACTGTTTTTT	CATSRGAANEKLFF
TRBV5-1	.	.	TRBJ2-3	TGCGCCAGCAGCCCCCGAGCTTCGCCCACAGATACGCAGTATTTT	CASSPRASPTDTQYF
TRBV7-2	.	TRBD2	TRBJ2-5	TGTGCCAGCAGCTTAGGGTCGACTAGCGGGAGGGGAAAGACCCAGTACTTC	CASSLGSTSGRGKTQYF
TRBV5-1	.	.	TRBJ1-2	TGCGCCAGCAGCTTGGCCATAACGGTGAGACAGGTCGATGGCTACACCTTC	CASSLAITVRQVDGYTF
TRBV28	once	.	TRBJ1-3	TGTGCCAGCAGTCCAGGGGTGGACACCATATATTTT	CASSPGVDTIYF
TRBV5-4	.	.	TRBJ2-2	TGTGCCAGCAGTAGTCCGACCCAGGGTAACACCGGGGAGCTGTTTTTT	CASSSPTQGNTGELFF
TRBV30	.	TRBD1	TRBJ1-5	TGTGCCTCAGGACAGGGACTCAATCAGCCCCAGCATTTT	CASGQGLNQPQHF
TRBV4-3	.	.	TRBJ1-1	TGCGCCAGCTCTCGGGGTGGCACATCGGCTTTCTTT	CASSRGGTSAFF
TRBV5-1	few	.	TRBJ2-3	TGCGCCAGCAGCTACGACGGAGGGGGCGGAGATACGCAGTATTTT	CASSYDGGGGDTQYF
TRBV9	.	TRBD1	TRBJ1-1	TGTGCCAGCAGCGCGGGACAGGGGAACACTGAAGCTTTCTTT	CASSAGQGNTEAFF
TRBV18	.	TRBD1	TRBJ1-1	TGTGCCAGCTCCGCGACAGGGGGGAACACTGAAGCTTTCTTT	CASSATGGNTEAFF
TRBV2	.	TRBD1	TRBJ1-2	TGTGCCAGCAGTCCGGACAGGGGGATCTATGGCTACACCTTC	CASSPDRGIYGYTF
TRBV19	.	.	TRBJ1-5	TGTGCCAGTAGTATAGTAAAGGGAGGCAATCAGCCCCAGCATTTT	CASSIVKGGNQPQHF
TRBV2	.	.	TRBJ2-7	TGTGCCAGCAGTTCTGTCTACGAGCAGTACTTC	CASSSVYEQYF
TRBV20-1	.	TRBD2	TRBJ2-3	TGCAGTGCTAGTGGGCGGGGGGCAGATACGCAGTATTTT	CSASGRGADTQYF
TRBV11-3	.	TRBD1	TRBJ1-1	TGTGCCAGCAGCTTAGGACAGGGGGCTCCGAACACTGAAGCTTTCTTT	CASSLGQGAPNTEAFF
TRBV12-5	.	TRBD1	TRBJ1-1	TGTGCTAGTGGTCCTGGACAGGGGGCCGGTGGAACTGAAGCTTTCTTT	CASGPGQGAGGTEAFF
TRBV10-3	once	.	TRBJ1-3	TGTGCCATCAGCGGCGACGGAGGAACCTCTGGAAACACCATATATTTT	CAISGDGGTSGNTIYF
TRBV9	.	.	TRBJ2-2	TGTGCCAGCAGCGTACACAGGCTCCCGATTGACACCGGGGAGCTGTTTTTT	CASSVHRLPIDTGELFF
TRBV20-1	.	TRBD2	TRBJ2-5	TGCAGTGCTAGTTATCCATTTGGACTAGCGGGAGGGCTCGGGGAGACCCAGTACTTC	CSASYPFGLAGGLGETQYF
TRBV5-1	.	TRBD1	TRBJ1-1	TGCGCCAGCAGCTGGGGACAGGGGAACACTGAAGCTTTCTTT	CASSWGQGNTEAFF
TRBV28	.	TRBD1	TRBJ1-2	TGTGCCAGCAGTCCCGGGACAGCGAACTATGGCTACACCTTC	CASSPGTANYGYTF
TRBV19	few	.	TRBJ1-2	TGTGCCAGTAGACGTGGAACAGGGACCAGCGTTGGCTATGGCTACACCTTC	CASRRGTGTSVGYGYTF
TRBV5-4	.	.	TRBJ1-2	TGTGCCAGCGGAGAGGGACTTGAGGAGGGCTACACCTTC	CASGEGLEEGYTF
TRBV10-2	.	.	TRBJ1-1	TGCGCCAGCAGTTTTAACGGCAGGCTAAACGGTGAAGCTTTCTTT	CASSFNGRLNGEAFF
TRBV7-2	.	.	TRBJ1-5	TGTGCCAGCACCGATCTGGGGGCGGGCAATCAGCCCCAGCATTTT	CASTDLGAGNQPQHF
TRBV2	.	.	TRBJ1-3	TGTGCCAGCAGTGCCGACGGGAACTCTGGAAACACCATATATTTT	CASSADGNSGNTIYF
TRBV20-1	.	.	TRBJ2-1	TGCAGTGCAACCAGGGGCAATGAGCAGTTCTTC	CSATRGNEQFF
TRBV29-1	.	TRBD1	TRBJ1-2	TGCAGCGTGGGCGGGGCAGGGGGCGGCTATGGCTACACCTTC	CSVGGAGGGYGYTF
TRBV6-5	.	.	TRBJ2-3	TGTGCCAGCACTCGCTTGGGGGGGCAAACAGATACGCAGTATTTT	CASTRLGGQTDTQYF
TRBV28	.	TRBD1	TRBJ1-3	TGTGCCAGCAGTTTAGTATTGATTTCTCAGGACAGGGGAAGAAACACCATATATTTT	CASSLVLISQDRGRNTIYF